This T cell receptor beta chain was sequenced during a study of identical twins. In TCRdb, the 5' RACE reads were re-called with MiXCR into one record per CDR3 protein. The table includes a few hundred thousand distinct CDR3 sequences, 24% detected once. In this sample, this clonotype turned up a few times. Its cognate antigen is unknown. Overall study results and limits: Cross-sectional statistical analysis, not tracking of the same donors, underpinned the conclusions.

Germline loops: CDR1 SGHTA, CDR2 FQGNSA. V dropped 3 bases and J dropped 7; count of bases not matched to a gene: 6. The CDR3 totals 15 residues. This sample also belongs to another study, concerning T cells expressing NK-cell markers. That source notes: Top CD8+ clonotypes included the dominant CD3+CD56+NKG2C+ clonotypes in several donors.

Sequencing input: CD4+ T cells sorted from blood. This TCR was sampled from a young woman in good health. The V call is TRBV7-2, the J call TRBJ2-1; TRBD2 aligns across 10 bases. CDR3 residues: CASSFSSGSWNEQFF. The CDR3 bases are TGTGCCAGCAGCTTTTCTAGCGGGAGTTGGAATGAGCAGTTCTTC. Complete variable domain (other parts from reference TRBV7-2 and TRBJ2-1): GAGVSQSPSNKVTEKGKDVELRCDPISGHTALYWYRQSLGQGLEFLIYFQGNSAPDKSGLPSDRFSAERTGGSVSTLTIQRTQQEDSAVYLCASSFSSGSWNEQFFGPGTRLTVL.